A single sample gave rise to the 14 T cell receptor beta chains below, sequenced in a study of type 1 regulatory T cells. Their target antigens are unknown. From the reads, TCRdb called clonotypes with MiXCR, one entry per CDR3 protein. Counted here are over 55,000 distinct CDR3 sequences, around 49% occurring once; the ten biggest clones make up roughly 2.1%. Sequencing was performed on cultured non-Tr1 T cells, either the whole culture or a sorted T cell fraction (not recorded which). All receptors come from a human donor in good health.

This chain links TRBV11-2 with TRBJ2-7; 12 bases fit TRBD1. The CDR3 loop spans 17 amino acids. The germline CDR1 and CDR2 sequences are SGHAT and FQNNGV. Trimming removed 5 bases from V and 5 bases from J; junction bases left unmatched: 13. DNA for the CDR3: TGTGCCAGCAGCAAACCGGGACAGGGGGCGCTGAAGAACGAGCAGTACTTC. Protein sequence: CASSKPGQGALKNEQYF.

The rearrangement uses TRBV7-2 and TRBJ2-2, with no clear D. The CDR3 has 16 amino acids. Germline CDR1 and CDR2: SGHTA and FQGNSA. Trimming shortened V by 6 bases and J by 4 bases, and 18 bases separated the two germline ends. Here the CDR3 DNA reads TGTGCCAGCAGTTTCCGAGACCCTAACAGCACCGGGGAGCTGTTTTTT. Amino acid sequence: CASSFRDPNSTGELFF.

V gene TRBV29-1 combines with J gene TRBJ1-1; the D gene is possibly TRBD1 (5 bases). CDR3 length: 14 amino acids. V was pared by 7 bases and J by 1 base, with 16 bases between. Germline-derived CDR1 and CDR2 are SQVTM and ANQGSEA. The DNA for the CDR3 is TGCAGCGGGAGGCGTCAGGGATCGAACACTGAAGCTTTCTTT. This encodes CSGRRQGSNTEAFF. The full variable domain, rest sourced from reference TRBV29-1 and TRBJ1-1, is SAVISQKPSRDICQRGTSLTIQCQVDSQVTMMFWYRQQPGQSLTLIATANQGSEATYESGFVIDKFPISRPNLTFSTLTVSNMSPEDSSIYLCSGRRQGSNTEAFFGQGTRLTVV.

The chain uses TRBV4-2 and TRBJ2-6; a possible D gene is TRBD1 (6 bases). Trimming cost V 1 base and J 0 bases, with 10 bases left between them. CDR1 and CDR2 from the germline V gene are LGHNA and YNFKEQ. The CDR3 runs to 17 residues. In DNA form, the CDR3 reads TGTGCCAGCAGCCAAGGACAGGAGAACTCTGGGGCCAACGTCCTGACTTTC. It codes for CASSQGQENSGANVLTF.

The chain couples TRBV7-2 to TRBJ2-2; possible D gene TRBD2, 6 bases. Looked up from germline, CDR1 is SGHTA and CDR2 is FQGNSA. The CDR3 consists of 14 residues. The V and J ends lost 0 bases and 4 bases respectively, with 6 bases between them. The CDR3 protein is CASSLAGGTGELFF. The CDR3 DNA sequence: TGTGCCAGCAGCTTAGCGGGGGGCACCGGGGAGCTGTTTTTT.

The chain has TRBV29-1 and TRBJ1-1; tentatively, D is TRBD1 (5 bases). The CDR3 runs 11 residues. V was clipped by 7 bases and J by 8 bases, with 14 bases between them. Germline V gives CDR1 SQVTM, CDR2 ANQGSEA. CDR3 sequence reads: CSAEGMTEAFF. The CDR3 nucleotides are TGCAGCGCGGAGGGGATGACAGAAGCTTTCTTT.

The V gene is TRBV10-3, the J gene TRBJ2-5, with 9 positions matching TRBD2. Germline values: CDR1 ENHRY, CDR2 SYGVKD. V trimming: 3 bases; J trimming: 5 bases; junction bases outside the gene matches: 4. The CDR3 spans 14 residues. As DNA, the CDR3 is TGTGCCATCAGTGAAGGGACTAGCACCGAGACCCAGTACTTC. Its translation is CAISEGTSTETQYF.

This clonotype was observed a few times. This chain links TRBV5-1 with TRBJ2-7; 9 bases are a match to TRBD1. The CDR3 extends over 14 amino acids. Germline-derived CDR1 and CDR2 are SGHRS and YFSETQ. The V and J ends lost 3 bases and 2 bases, in that order; junction bases with no gene match: 3. CDR3 sequence: CASSSGQGAYEQYF. Here the CDR3 DNA reads TGCGCCAGCAGCTCGGGACAGGGCGCCTACGAGCAGTACTTC.

A few counts support this clonotype. The chain recombines TRBV5-6 with TRBJ2-3; TRBD2 matches at 10 bases. CDR3 size: 16 residues. V dropped 6 bases and J dropped 3; count of bases not matched to a gene: 10. CDR1 SGHDT and CDR2 YYEEEE come from the germline V gene. The CDR3 sequence is CASTRSGGAMTDTQYF. The CDR3 DNA follows: TGTGCCAGCACGCGAAGCGGGGGGGCCATGACAGATACGCAGTATTTT. The full variable domain, in which reference TRBV5-6 and TRBJ2-3 provide the parts outside the CDR3, is DAGVTQSPTHLIKTRGQQVTLRCSPKSGHDTVSWYQQALGQGPQFIFQYYEEEERQRGNFPDRFSGHQFPNYSSELNVNALLLGDSALYLCASTRSGGAMTDTQYFGPGTRLTVL.

The gene calls are TRBV7-8 and TRBJ2-3; 7 bases match TRBD2. The CDR3 is made up of 16 amino acids. J was trimmed by 5 bases and V by 1 base; bases with no gene match: 9. The germline CDR1 and CDR2 sequences are SGHVS and FQNEAQ. The CDR3 sequence is CASSLEVRGSVDTQYF. The CDR3 DNA follows: TGTGCCAGCAGCTTAGAGGTGCGGGGGAGCGTAGATACGCAGTATTTT.

The genes are TRBV9 and TRBJ2-3, with D possibly TRBD2 on 6 matching bases. The CDR3 covers 14 residues. Germline V gene data show CDR1 as SGDLS and CDR2 as YYNGEE. Trimming took 4 bases from V and 2 from J, leaving 11 bases between them. In DNA form, the CDR3 reads TGTGCCAGCAGCTCACGGGGGTCCACAGATACGCAGTATTTT. The encoded protein is CASSSRGSTDTQYF.

With regard to this clonotype: A single base separates this from a much larger clone, so it may be a read error. Here the CDR3 reads CASSLRGMNSPLDF. The CDR3 nucleotides are TGTGCCAGCAGTTTAAGAGGGATGAATTCACCCCTCGACTTT. The chain carries TRBV12-3 or TRBV12-4 and TRBJ1-6; no clear D. This CDR3 has 14 residues.

The V and J genes are TRBV7-2 and TRBJ1-4; D call uncertain. V was shortened by 2 bases and J by 5 bases, with 12 bases between the two germline ends. CDR1 SGHTA and CDR2 FQGNSA come from the germline V gene. The CDR3 sequence is 15 residues long. The DNA of the CDR3 is TGTGCCAGCAGCTTACAAGGTCAGGCGAATGAAAAACTGTTTTTT. Protein: CASSLQGQANEKLFF.

The V gene is TRBV6-2 or TRBV6-3, the J gene TRBJ2-2; 11 nucleotides line up with TRBD2. CDR1 and CDR2 (germline): MNHEY, SVGEGT. The CDR3 is 18 amino acids. The J segment lost 2 bases and the V segment lost 6 bases, leaving 11 bases of the junction unmatched. CDR3 sequence: CASSRLVAGGINTGELFF. CDR3 nucleotides: TGTGCCAGCAGCCGTCTGGTAGCGGGGGGGATTAACACCGGGGAGCTGTTTTTT.